This T cell receptor (beta chain) is drawn from a study of blood T cell repertoires in COVID-19. Study background: Sites in the United States, Italy and Spain provided acute and convalescent COVID-19 samples. Sources were T cells, B-cell-depleted T cells, or PBMCs; the material itself was cDNA or gDNA.

V was pared by 5 bases and J by 6 bases, with 11 bases between. CDR1 and CDR2 from the germline V gene are SEHNR and FQNEAQ (reference sequence). There are 12 residues in the CDR3. Original processing methods: Amplification of reference gene primers provided the estimated nucleated cell counts. The method was immunoSEQ multiplex PCR; TCRdb's version includes in-frame clones alone and lacks a portion of them. V, J and clone size derive from that table, while D and trimming were established from the DNA sequence. The sample holds fewer than 350,000 clones, about 86% seen once. Seattle patients were enrolled during active infection and followed longitudinally.

The sequence derives from a woman in her twenties or thirties with COVID-19, enrolled during active disease. The sequencing sample was made of peripheral blood. The chain joins TRBV7-9 to TRBJ2-7; D unclear. The CDR3 nucleotides are TGTGCCAGCAGCACTAATATGGGCGAGCAGTACTTC. It codes for CASSTNMGEQYF.